This TCR beta chain was sequenced during a study of OX40 agonist ivuxolimab in advanced cancers. Whole-study context: Prior anti-PD-1, anti-PD-L1 or anti-CTLA-4 therapy was allowed; more than 30% had some. In three patients, partial responses were observed, one with hepatocellular carcinoma and two with cutaneous melanoma. Study observations and caveats: Partial responders at 0.1-3.0 mg/kg had among the lowest clonal expansion. Expanded clones belonging to CD8+ T cells outnumbered, on average, those of CD4+.

Only in-frame clones appear in the TCRdb table, and some are missing; sequencing was by immunoSEQ multiplex PCR. This table has fewer than 65,000 clones, 79% appearing once. The CDR3 spans 17 residues. Turning to this clone: Its antigen is currently unknown.

The source of this sequence is an adult with an advanced solid tumor such as melanoma, head and neck, liver or kidney cancer. Sample: CD4+ or CD8+ T cells sorted from blood, taken in a trial of the OX40 agonist ivuxolimab. V and J are TRBV12-2 and TRBJ1-3; TRBD1, the table's D call, lacks a check against the DNA. TRBV12-2 is reported as a pseudogene. The CDR3 region is CASRSTPQGEAGNTIYF. For the CDR3, the DNA is TGTGCAAGTCGTTCGACCCCACAGGGGGAAGCAGGAAACACCATATATTTT.